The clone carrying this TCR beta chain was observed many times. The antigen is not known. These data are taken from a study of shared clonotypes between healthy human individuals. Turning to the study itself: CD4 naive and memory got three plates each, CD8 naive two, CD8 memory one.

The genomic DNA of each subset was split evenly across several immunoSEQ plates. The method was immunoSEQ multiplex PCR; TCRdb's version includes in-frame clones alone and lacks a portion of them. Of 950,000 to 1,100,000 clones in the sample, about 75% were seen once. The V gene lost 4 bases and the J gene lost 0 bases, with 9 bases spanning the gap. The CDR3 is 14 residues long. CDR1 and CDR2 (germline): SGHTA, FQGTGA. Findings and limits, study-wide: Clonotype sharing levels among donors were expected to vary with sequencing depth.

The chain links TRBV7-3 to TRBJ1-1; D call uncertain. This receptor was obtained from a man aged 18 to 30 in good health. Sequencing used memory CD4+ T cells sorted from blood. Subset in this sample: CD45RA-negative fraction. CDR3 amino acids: CASSSRQLNTEAFF. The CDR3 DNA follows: TGTGCCAGCAGCTCTAGACAATTGAACACTGAAGCTTTCTTT.